These T cell receptor beta chains were read from a single sample in a study of T cell responses to AZD1222 COVID-19 vaccine. Clones were read by immunoSEQ multiplex PCR, and TCRdb kept only the in-frame ones, dropping some. There are over 150,000 clones in the sample; roughly nine tenths occur only once, and about 1.6% lies in the top ten. This specimen was peripheral blood, taken on day 0 of AZD1222 vaccination. Source of these receptors: an adult in good health. Each CDR3 is given with its conserved first and last residue. The size of a clone is reported for some rows only, either as once, few or many, or as a class for expanded clones.

size: -; J: TRBJ2-3; V: TRBV6-2/TRBV6-3; CDR3: CASSRAGGSTDTQYF
size: -; J: TRBJ1-1; V: TRBV5-1; CDR3: CASSRDRGMNTEAFF
size: -; J: TRBJ2-1; V: TRBV7-2; CDR3: CASSFYGTAPNEQFF
size: -; J: TRBJ2-1; V: TRBV7-2; CDR3: CASSLAAAGINEQFF
size: -; J: TRBJ1-5; V: TRBV7-4; CDR3: CASSLVRFDRRNQPQHF
size: -; J: TRBJ1-4; V: TRBV5-5; CDR3: CASSLEGNNEKLFF
size: -; J: TRBJ1-2; V: TRBV7-8; CDR3: CASSFPGQTTGYTF
size: -; J: TRBJ2-3; V: TRBV5-1; CDR3: CASSLGLSGSSTDTQYF
size: -; J: TRBJ1-1; V: TRBV28; CDR3: CASSYSPTPEAFF
size: -; J: TRBJ2-1; V: TRBV15; CDR3: CATSPGQTTYNEQFF
size: -; J: TRBJ1-3; V: TRBV4-1; CDR3: CASSQDWAAGNTIYF
size: -; J: TRBJ2-7; V: TRBV28; CDR3: CASSFRGREGNEQYF
size: -; J: TRBJ2-7; V: TRBV5-5; CDR3: CASSLDAGSYEQYF
size: -; J: TRBJ1-2; V: TRBV28; CDR3: CASSPPVGGQTYGYTF
size: -; J: TRBJ2-1; V: TRBV5-1; CDR3: CASSLGWENNEQFF
size: -; J: TRBJ1-1; V: TRBV19; CDR3: CASSVTLTGANTEAFF
size: -; J: TRBJ1-6; V: TRBV28; CDR3: CASTPGHKLLKGSPLHF
size: -; J: TRBJ1-6; V: TRBV19; CDR3: CASSIQASYNSPLHF
size: -; J: TRBJ2-2; V: TRBV11-2; CDR3: CASSFENTGELFF
size: -; J: TRBJ1-6; V: TRBV28; CDR3: CASSFDRYNSPLHF
size: once; J: TRBJ1-5; V: TRBV4-1; CDR3: CASSQWTGNQPQHF
size: -; J: TRBJ2-5; V: TRBV7-2; CDR3: CASSIPGLREETQYF
size: few; J: TRBJ1-3; V: TRBV9; CDR3: CASSVDAVRGNTIYF
size: -; J: TRBJ2-7; V: TRBV7-2; CDR3: CASSGGQSYEQYF
size: once; J: TRBJ2-2; V: TRBV20-1; CDR3: CSASRLRPANTGELFF
size: once; J: TRBJ2-7; V: TRBV4-1; CDR3: CASSQDGDSYEQYF